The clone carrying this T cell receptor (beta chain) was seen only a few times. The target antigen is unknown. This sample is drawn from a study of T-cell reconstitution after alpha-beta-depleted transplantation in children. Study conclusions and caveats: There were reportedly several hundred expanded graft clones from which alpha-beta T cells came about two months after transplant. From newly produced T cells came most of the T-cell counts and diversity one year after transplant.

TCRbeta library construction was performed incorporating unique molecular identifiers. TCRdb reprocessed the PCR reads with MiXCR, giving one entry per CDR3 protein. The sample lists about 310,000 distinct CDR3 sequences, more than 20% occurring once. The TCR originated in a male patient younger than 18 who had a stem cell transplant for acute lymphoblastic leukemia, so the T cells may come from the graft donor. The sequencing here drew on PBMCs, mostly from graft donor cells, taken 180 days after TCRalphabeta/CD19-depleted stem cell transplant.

The chain's CDR3 is CSARVGTGDDSPLHF. CDR3 in DNA: TGCAGTGCTAGAGTCGGGACAGGGGATGACTCACCCCTCCACTTT. The chain joins TRBV20-1 to TRBJ1-6; 10 nucleotides line up with TRBD1. After removal of 1 base from V and 10 bases from J, the junction contained 7 bases not matched to a gene. The germline V gene has CDR1 DFQATT and CDR2 SNEGSKA (reference sequence). The CDR3 has 15 amino acids.